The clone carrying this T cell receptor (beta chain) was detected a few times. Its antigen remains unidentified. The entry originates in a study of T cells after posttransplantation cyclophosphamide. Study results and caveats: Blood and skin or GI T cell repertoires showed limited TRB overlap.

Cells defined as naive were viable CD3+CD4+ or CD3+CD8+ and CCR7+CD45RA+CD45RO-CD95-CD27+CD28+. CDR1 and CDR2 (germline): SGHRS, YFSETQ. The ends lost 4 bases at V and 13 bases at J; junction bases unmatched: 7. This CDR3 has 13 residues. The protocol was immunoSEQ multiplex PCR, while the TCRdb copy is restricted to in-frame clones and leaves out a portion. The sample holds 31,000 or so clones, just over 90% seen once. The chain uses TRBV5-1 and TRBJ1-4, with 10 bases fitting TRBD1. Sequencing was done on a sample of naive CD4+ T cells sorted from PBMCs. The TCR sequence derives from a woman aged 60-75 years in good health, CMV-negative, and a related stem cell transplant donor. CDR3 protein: CASSTGQGGRLFF. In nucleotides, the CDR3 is TGCGCCAGCAGCACCGGACAGGGGGGGAGACTGTTTTTT.